The present T cell receptor beta chain was sequenced within a study of T cells in Graves' hyperthyroidism and ophthalmopathy. Overall study context: Peripheral blood was drawn at first diagnosis, prior to all treatment.

Per germline, CDR1 SNHLY and CDR2 FYNNEI. This CDR3 comprises 14 residues. Trimming cost V 8 bases and J 7 bases, with 17 bases left between them. This clonotype was seen at least ten times. Amplification of TCR beta CDR3 regions was performed using RNA transcripts as template. An initial round of RT-PCR targeting the TCR CDR3 relied on the HTBI primer set. TCRdb re-called the multiplex PCR reads with MiXCR, one entry per CDR3 protein. Found here are about 720,000 distinct CDR3 sequences, about 15% of them singletons; the top ten hold under 10%. Absent ophthalmopathy progression within 18 months defined stable Graves' hyperthyroidism. Aged 18 to 65, the patients had hyperthyroidism that was newly diagnosed and had lasted under 2 months.

The chain combines TRBV2 with TRBJ2-2, with D possibly matching TRBD1 (6 bases). The sequenced sample was blood. This sequence was found in a man younger than 35 with Graves' hyperthyroidism. The CDR3 region is CASGAWSGVGELFF. In DNA, the CDR3 is TGTGCCAGCGGGGCCTGGTCAGGGGTCGGGGAGCTGTTTTTT. The full variable domain, in which reference TRBV2 and TRBJ2-2 provide the parts outside the CDR3, is EPEVTQTPSHQVTQMGQEVILRCVPISNHLYFYWYRQILGQKVEFLVSFYNNEISEKSEIFDDQFSVERPDGSNFTLKIRSTKLEDSAMYFCASGAWSGVGELFFGEGSRLTVL.